Listed below are T cell receptor beta chains from one sample, sequenced in a study of CD8 T cells in ankylosing spondylitis. TCRdb itself ran the 5' RACE reads through MiXCR, one entry per CDR3 protein. The sample has roughly 490,000 distinct CDR3 sequences, approximately 5.3% seen once; the top ten hold roughly 3.5%. Sample: blood, either unsorted or a sorted T cell fraction (not recorded which). These TCRs come from a male donor with ankylosing spondylitis. Both conserved end residues are part of each CDR3. A D gene is named only where the DNA matches it firmly. Clone size is shown for a subset of rows, as once, few, many or a class of expanded clone.

clone_size,v_call,j_call,d_call,cdr3_aa,cdr3_nt
many,TRBV20-1,TRBJ1-6,.,CSAGINKNSPLHF,TGCAGTGCCGGGATCAACAAAAATTCACCCCTCCACTTT
many,TRBV5-8,TRBJ2-3,.,CASSSLGRDTDTQYF,TGTGCCAGCAGCTCCTTAGGGCGGGACACAGATACGCAGTATTTT
many,TRBV12-3/TRBV12-4,TRBJ1-4,TRBD1,CASTPTGADEKLFF,TGTGCCAGCACCCCGACAGGGGCGGATGAAAAACTGTTTTTT
many,TRBV20-1,TRBJ1-1,TRBD1,CSAFGTGRTEAFF,TGCAGTGCCTTTGGGACAGGGAGGACTGAAGCTTTCTTT
many,TRBV20-1,TRBJ2-3,.,CSAHWPLTTNTQYF,TGCAGTGCTCATTGGCCCCTCACGACGAATACGCAGTATTTT
many,TRBV7-9,TRBJ1-2,.,CASSPSLQGVTGYTF,TGTGCCAGCAGCCCATCCCTCCAGGGCGTAACAGGCTACACCTTC
few,TRBV28,TRBJ1-4,.,CASRDILHTNERGLFF,TGTGCCAGCCGGGACATTCTCCACACGAATGAAAGAGGGCTGTTTTTT
many,TRBV20-1,TRBJ2-7,.,CSAKGLEQYF,TGCAGTGCTAAAGGGCTCGAGCAGTACTTC
many,TRBV28,TRBJ2-3,.,CASSLWTDTSTDTQYF,TGTGCCAGCAGTTTATGGACTGACACTAGCACAGATACGCAGTATTTT
many,TRBV21-1,TRBJ2-1,.,CASSKDGIPKPPYNEQFF,TGTGCCAGCAGCAAAGACGGCATCCCTAAACCCCCCTACAATGAGCAGTTCTTC
.,TRBV6-1,TRBJ1-3,.,CASKAPRGYGNTINF,TGTGCCAGCAAGGCGCCTCGGGGTTATGGTAACACCATAAATTTT
few,TRBV3-1,TRBJ1-1,TRBD1,CASKPTGGETEAFF,TGTGCCAGCAAGCCGACAGGGGGCGAGACTGAAGCTTTCTTT
many,TRBV4-3,TRBJ2-1,TRBD2,CASSQVTSGPYNEQFF,TGCGCCAGCAGCCAAGTTACTAGCGGCCCCTACAATGAGCAGTTCTTC
many,TRBV20-1,TRBJ2-2,.,CSARDHTGELFF,TGCAGTGCTAGAGATCACACCGGGGAGCTGTTTTTT
many,TRBV7-3,TRBJ2-2,.,CASSLLAGPSTGELFF,TGTGCCAGCAGCTTATTGGCGGGGCCCAGCACCGGGGAGCTGTTTTTT
.,TRBV25-1,TRBJ1-4,.,CASSDITTNEKLFF,TGTGCCAGCAGTGACATTACAACTAATGAAAAACTGTTTTTT
many,TRBV29-1,TRBJ2-7,TRBD1,CSVEGGRGLGEQYF,TGCAGCGTTGAAGGGGGCAGGGGGCTGGGCGAGCAGTACTTC
many,TRBV5-1,TRBJ2-1,TRBD2,CASSSSPSGGAYNEQFF,TGCGCCAGCAGCTCGTCACCGAGCGGGGGAGCATACAATGAGCAGTTCTTC
few,TRBV12-5,TRBJ2-1,.,CASGFGGYYNEQFF,TGTGCTAGCGGGTTCGGGGGTTACTACAATGAGCAGTTCTTC
many,TRBV7-2,TRBJ2-1,.,CASSFGQLSYNEQFF,TGTGCCAGCAGCTTCGGACAGCTTTCATACAATGAGCAGTTCTTC
many,TRBV28,TRBJ2-1,.,CASMGGARYEQFF,TGTGCCAGCATGGGGGGCGCTAGGTATGAGCAGTTCTTC
.,TRBV6-1,TRBJ2-5,TRBD2,CASSPGAGGYQETQYF,TGTGCCAGCAGTCCTGGAGCGGGGGGGTACCAAGAGACCCAGTACTTC
many,TRBV29-1,TRBJ1-1,TRBD1,CSSSWDRGLGNTEAFF,TGCAGCTCCTCATGGGACAGGGGGCTGGGGAACACTGAAGCTTTCTTT
many,TRBV6-7,TRBJ1-5,.,CASICIARNQPQHF,TGTGCCAGCATATGTATCGCCCGCAATCAGCCCCAGCATTTT
many,TRBV12-3/TRBV12-4,TRBJ1-2,.,CASSVGTYGYTF,TGTGCCAGCAGCGTGGGAACCTATGGCTACACCTTC
.,TRBV4-3,TRBJ2-7,TRBD1,CASSQGTGQGYYEQYF,TGCGCCAGCAGCCAAGGAACGGGACAGGGATACTACGAGCAGTACTTC
.,TRBV6-1,TRBJ2-2,.,CASLRGDTGELFF,TGTGCCAGCTTGAGGGGAGACACCGGGGAGCTGTTTTTT
.,TRBV28,TRBJ1-4,TRBD1,CASSFRGQNEKLFF,TGTGCCAGCAGTTTTCGGGGACAGAATGAAAAACTGTTTTTT
few,TRBV7-2,TRBJ2-7,.,CASSLDSRGSYEQYF,TGTGCCAGCAGCTTAGATTCACGCGGATCCTACGAGCAGTACTTC
many,TRBV28,TRBJ1-1,.,CASSLRPDGYTEAFF,TGTGCCAGCAGTTTGAGGCCGGACGGATACACTGAAGCTTTCTTT
.,TRBV11-1,TRBJ2-7,.,CASSFGPDPYEQYF,TGTGCCAGCAGCTTTGGGCCAGATCCCTACGAGCAGTACTTC
many,TRBV29-1,TRBJ2-7,.,CSVAVYGDRPREQYF,TGCAGCGTTGCGGTCTACGGAGACAGGCCTCGAGAGCAGTACTTC
.,TRBV9,TRBJ2-5,TRBD2,CASSGGLAGVQETQYF,TGTGCCAGCAGCGGAGGACTAGCGGGGGTCCAAGAGACCCAGTACTTC
many,TRBV4-3,TRBJ2-4,.,CASSQDARGNVEENIQYF,TGCGCCAGCAGCCAAGATGCCCGGGGCAACGTGGAGGAAAACATTCAGTACTTC
many,TRBV20-1,TRBJ2-7,TRBD2,CSASIVGTSSYEQYF,TGCAGTGCTAGTATCGTTGGGACTAGCTCCTACGAGCAGTACTTC
few,TRBV29-1,TRBJ2-3,.,CSVRMGGTDTQYF,TGCAGCGTGAGGATGGGGGGCACAGATACGCAGTATTTT
many,TRBV12-3/TRBV12-4,TRBJ1-5,.,CASSLVLINQPQHF,TGTGCCAGCAGTTTAGTACTGATCAATCAGCCCCAGCATTTT
many,TRBV20-1,TRBJ2-3,TRBD2,CSARALAVSTVDTQYF,TGCAGTGCTAGAGCACTAGCGGTCTCTACGGTAGATACGCAGTATTTT
.,TRBV30,TRBJ1-1,.,CAWSGRSGIVMNTEAFF,TGTGCCTGGAGTGGCCGATCAGGGATAGTGATGAACACTGAAGCTTTCTTT
many,TRBV7-2,TRBJ1-1,.,CASNPYVGRSEAFF,TGTGCCAGCAACCCCTATGTAGGGCGGAGTGAAGCTTTCTTT
many,TRBV20-1,TRBJ2-5,.,CSPSRGGETQYF,TGCAGTCCCAGCAGGGGGGGGGAGACCCAGTACTTC
many,TRBV4-2,TRBJ1-4,TRBD1,CASSQGGTAVATNEKLFF,TGTGCCAGCAGCCAGGGAGGGACAGCCGTTGCAACTAATGAAAAACTGTTTTTT
few,TRBV29-1,TRBJ1-2,TRBD1,CSVAQGPYGYTF,TGCAGCGTCGCACAGGGGCCCTATGGCTACACCTTC
many,TRBV20-1,TRBJ2-7,TRBD2,CSARVGGAYEQYF,TGCAGTGCTAGAGTCGGGGGGGCCTACGAGCAGTACTTC
.,TRBV7-9,TRBJ2-5,TRBD1,CASSLPRDSFFQETQYF,TGTGCCAGCAGCTTACCCCGGGACAGCTTCTTCCAAGAGACCCAGTACTTC
many,TRBV15,TRBJ2-1,TRBD2,CATSRVSSGRSEQFF,TGTGCCACCAGCAGAGTTTCTAGCGGGAGGTCTGAGCAGTTCTTC
many,TRBV14,TRBJ1-1,.,CASSLAQGTEAFF,TGTGCCAGCAGCCTCGCCCAGGGTACTGAAGCTTTCTTT
many,TRBV7-8,TRBJ2-4,.,CASSFLGPLAKNIQYF,TGTGCCAGCAGCTTTCTAGGGCCCCTAGCCAAAAACATTCAGTACTTC
many,TRBV28,TRBJ1-2,.,CASSATLTVVSGYTF,TGTGCCAGCAGCGCCACCCTTACAGTGGTGAGCGGCTACACCTTC